This T cell receptor (beta chain) was identified in a study of vaccination and CD4 T cells after COVID-19. In the study overall: Post-COVID draws followed diagnosis by a median roughly 93 days (range 35 to 161).

Study results and limitations: Spike mono-reactive clones accounted for 304 of the 307 vaccine-specific clones found in convalescent patients.

As for time point: late sampling 161 to 241 days after vaccination in three convalescent patients. As to treatment: roughly ten-day PBMC culture with coronavirus spike peptide pools or control peptides (ViraFEST assay). TCRs were sequenced by ViraFEST after antigen-specific T cells had been expanded with peptide pools. Per-well cultures of 1.5 million to 2.5 million PBMCs received roughly 9.8 IU/ml IL-2 and around 10 ug/ml peptide pools. A note on this clonotype: What it binds is unknown.

The Oncomine TCR Beta short-read assay was applied to DNA of cultured CD4+ T cells. TCRdb ran MiXCR on the PCR reads and lists one entry per CDR3 protein. The top ten clones hold about 3.3% of a sample with roughly 26,000 distinct CDR3 sequences, roughly 38% of them seen once. The origin of this receptor is a human donor who had recovered from COVID-19. Specimen: CD4+ T cells from blood, cultured in vitro, collected about 7 months after SARS-CoV-2 vaccination.

The CDR3 nucleotides read TGCAGTGCTAAGGGCAGGGGTTCAGATACGCAGTATTTT. It encodes CSAKGRGSDTQYF. The V call is TRBV20-1, the J call TRBJ2-3; TRBD1 is a possible D gene (6 bases). The CDR3 has 13 amino acids. V dropped 4 bases and J dropped 4 bases, with 12 bases sitting between them. CDR1 and CDR2 (germline): DFQATT, SNEGSKA (reference sequence).